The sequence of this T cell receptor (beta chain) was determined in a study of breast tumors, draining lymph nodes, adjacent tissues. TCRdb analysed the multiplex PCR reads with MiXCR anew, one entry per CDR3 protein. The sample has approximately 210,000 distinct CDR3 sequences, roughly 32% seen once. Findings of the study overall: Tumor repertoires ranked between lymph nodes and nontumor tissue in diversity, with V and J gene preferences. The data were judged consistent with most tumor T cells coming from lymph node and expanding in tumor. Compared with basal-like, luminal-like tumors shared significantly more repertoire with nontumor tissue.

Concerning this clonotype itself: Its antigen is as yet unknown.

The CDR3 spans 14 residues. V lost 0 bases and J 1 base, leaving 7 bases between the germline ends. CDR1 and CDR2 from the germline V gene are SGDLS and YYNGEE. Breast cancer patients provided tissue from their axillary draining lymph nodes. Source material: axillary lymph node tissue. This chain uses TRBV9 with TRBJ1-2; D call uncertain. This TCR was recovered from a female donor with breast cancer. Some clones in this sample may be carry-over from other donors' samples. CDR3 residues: CASSVATVNYGYTF. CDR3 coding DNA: TGTGCCAGCAGCGTAGCTACCGTTAACTATGGCTACACCTTC.